Listed here are 28 T cell receptor beta chains from one sample, sequenced in a study of control samples from healthy donors and cancer patients. This table comes from immunoSEQ multiplex PCR, and its TCRdb copy is limited to in-frame clones, with some not included. The profile shows some 98,000 clones, about 81% of them singletons. Sequencing used PBMCs. These receptors all stem from a man aged 70 or older with lung cancer.

The CDR3: CASSPPGLAGPTDTQYF. As DNA, the CDR3 is TGTGCCAGCAGCCCCCCCGGCCTAGCGGGGCCTACAGATACGCAGTATTTT. The V call is TRBV5-4, the J call TRBJ2-3; 9 bases fit TRBD2. The V gene's germline CDR1 is SGHNT and CDR2 YYREEE (reference sequence). The CDR3 is made up of 17 amino acids. Germline trimming cut 4 bases from V and 3 bases from J; bases unmatched to any gene: 12.

The V and J genes are TRBV18 and TRBJ1-1, with TRBD1 as a possible D gene (6 bases). Germline values: CDR1 KGHSH, CDR2 LQKENI. V lost 2 bases to trimming and J lost 0 bases, with 16 bases between them. The CDR3 runs to 17 residues. Here the CDR3 reads CASSPRRTATMNTEAFF. The DNA for the CDR3 is TGTGCCAGCTCACCAAGGCGGACAGCCACGATGAACACTGAAGCTTTCTTT.

The genes are TRBV7-8 and TRBJ1-5, with a tentative D call TRBD1 (6 bases). Germline loops: CDR1 SGHVS, CDR2 FQNEAQ. There are 18 residues in the CDR3. With 2 bases removed from V and 3 bases from J, the gap between germline ends came to 20 bases. The CDR3 DNA reads as TGTGCCAGCAGCTTATATTCCGAACGGACAGCCTACAATCAGCCCCAGCATTTT. Its protein product is CASSLYSERTAYNQPQHF.

The chain combines TRBV7-9 with TRBJ1-1; D unclear. Germline V gene sequence: CDR1 SEHNR, CDR2 FQNEAQ (reference sequence). The CDR3 spans 16 residues. The V end was cut by 5 bases, the J end by 0 bases, with 16 bases between. Here the CDR3 reads CASSVRIGPMNTEAFF. Written as DNA, the CDR3 is TGTGCCAGCAGCGTACGAATTGGACCCATGAACACTGAAGCTTTCTTT.

V is TRBV2 and J is TRBJ2-7; 11 nucleotides line up with TRBD2. Germline V gives CDR1 SNHLY, CDR2 FYNNEI. The J segment lost 5 bases and the V segment lost 7 bases, leaving 10 bases of the junction unmatched. This CDR3 spans 15 amino acids. In DNA, the CDR3 is TGTGCCAGCAACCGCCGTAGCGGGGGGGCGGACGAGCAGTACTTC. Amino acid sequence: CASNRRSGGADEQYF.

As regards this clone: The junction shows a germline mismatch at one end, possibly a read error. The chain employs TRBV5-6 and TRBJ2-2; D might be TRBD2 (6 bases). This CDR3 is built from 15 residues. Germline V gene sequence: CDR1 SGHDT, CDR2 YYEEEE. CDR3 DNA: TGTGCCAGCAGTTTGGAGGGACCGAACACCGGGGAGCTGTTTTTT. It specifies CASSLEGPNTGELFF.

The DNA of the CDR3 is TGTGCCAGCAGCCACTTACCGCCGCAGGAAAAACTGTTTTTT. Its protein product is CASSHLPPQEKLFF. The chain uses TRBV3-1 (or the pseudogene TRBV3-2) and TRBJ1-4, with D hard to call. This CDR3 has 14 amino acids. Trimming shortened V by 3 bases and J by 8 bases, and 13 bases separated the two germline ends. CDR1 LGHDT and CDR2 YNNKEL come from the germline V gene (reference sequence).

The chain employs TRBV2 and TRBJ2-7; a weak D match, TRBD2 (7 bases). The CDR3 runs 13 residues. CDR1 SNHLY and CDR2 FYNNEI come from the germline V gene. V dropped 4 bases and J dropped 7 bases, with 14 bases sitting between them. The CDR3 spells CASSGQGRGEQYF. CDR3 coding DNA: TGTGCCAGCAGTGGCCAGGGGCGGGGGGAGCAGTACTTC.

The CDR3 DNA sequence: TGTGCCAGCGGGCCGGGGGACATCGGGGCCAACGTCCTGACTTTC. It codes for CASGPGDIGANVLTF. The rearrangement links TRBV7-9 to TRBJ2-6, with D possibly called TRBD1 or TRBD2 (6 bases each). This CDR3 has 15 residues. Germline V gene sequence: CDR1 SEHNR, CDR2 FQNEAQ (reference sequence). V lost 8 bases to trimming and J lost 4 bases, with 15 bases between them.

This clone was seen once. J is TRBJ2-7 and V is TRBV7-2; D gene uncertain. This CDR3 is 13 amino acids long. Trimming removed 1 base from V and 3 bases from J, with 7 bases in between. CDR1 and CDR2 (germline): SGHTA, FQGNSA. In DNA form, the CDR3 reads TGTGCCAGCAGCTTAGTGCAGAACTACGAGCAGTACTTC. Translation gives CASSLVQNYEQYF. Full variable domain (outside the CDR3, taken from reference TRBV7-2 and TRBJ2-7): GAGVSQSPSNKVTEKGKDVELRCDPISGHTALYWYRQSLGQGLEFLIYFQGNSAPDKSGLPSDRFSAERTGGSVSTLTIQRTQQEDSAVYLCASSLVQNYEQYFGPGTRLTVT.

The chain couples TRBV7-3 to TRBJ2-3, with no clear D. Germline CDR1 SGHTA, CDR2 FQGTGA. Between the trimmed V and J ends, which lost 3 bases and 6 bases, there was a span of 10 bases. CDR3 length: 13 residues. The CDR3 nucleotides read TGTGCCAGCAGCTTGGGTGTCGGGGATACGCAGTATTTT. It specifies CASSLGVGDTQYF.

This clone was picked up one time. The chain carries TRBV23-1 and TRBJ2-1, with D unclear. TRBV23-1 is noted as an ORF with a role that remains uncertain. The CDR3 sequence is 11 residues long. V lost 0 bases to trimming and J lost 10 bases, with 4 bases between them. In DNA form, the CDR3 reads TGCGCCAGCAGTCAATCGGGCGAGCAGTTCTTC. Amino acid sequence: CASSQSGEQFF.

The chain combines TRBV19 with TRBJ2-7, with no clear D. Germline lookup yields CDR1 LNHDA and CDR2 SQIVND (reference sequence). V was cut by 1 base and J by 0 bases, with 10 bases left in between. This CDR3 spans 15 amino acids. The DNA for the CDR3 is TGTGCCAGTAGTATAGGCGGCAGCAGCTCCTACGAGCAGTACTTC. Amino acids: CASSIGGSSSYEQYF.

The chain couples TRBV2 to TRBJ2-7; 10 bases align to TRBD2. With V trimmed by 5 bases and J by 1 base, 2 bases remained unmatched. Germline V lookup: CDR1 SNHLY, CDR2 FYNNEI. The CDR3 runs 14 residues. The CDR3 protein is CASSPGLASYEQYF. As DNA, the CDR3 is TGTGCCAGCAGTCCGGGACTAGCGTCCTACGAGCAGTACTTC.

The J gene is TRBJ1-6, the V gene TRBV13; weak D call: TRBD1 (6 bases). This CDR3 has 17 amino acids. Germline-derived CDR1 and CDR2 are PRHDT and FYEKMQ (reference sequence). The V end was cut by 3 bases, the J end by 4 bases, with 16 bases between. CDR3 amino acids: CASSLWAGGQYNSPLHF. CDR3 coding DNA: TGTGCCAGCAGCTTGTGGGCCGGAGGACAGTATAATTCACCCCTCCACTTT.

The CDR3 loop reads CSASRGDEQFF. The CDR3 DNA follows: TGCAGTGCTAGTCGAGGTGATGAGCAGTTCTTC. This sequence joins TRBV20-1 and TRBJ2-1; D is unresolved. V was pared by 3 bases and J by 8 bases, with 8 bases between. The CDR3 is made up of 11 amino acids. Germline V gene data show CDR1 as DFQATT and CDR2 as SNEGSKA (reference sequence).

The V and J genes are TRBV21-1 and TRBJ2-1; TRBD1 is the table's D call and was not checked against the DNA. TRBV21-1 is a known pseudogene. CDR3 length equals 17 residues. CDR3 residues: CASSIHPDRVKDNEQFF. The CDR3 DNA follows: TGTGCCAGCAGCATCCACCCTGACAGGGTCAAAGACAATGAGCAGTTCTTC.

CDR3 DNA: TGTGCCAGCAGCTTAGAAGGTTTCGGTTTCAAGAACATTCAGTACTTC. It specifies CASSLEGFGFKNIQYF. The rearrangement links TRBV5-8 to TRBJ2-4; D is ambiguous. The CDR3 has 16 residues. The V end lost 2 bases, the J end lost 7 bases, and 19 bases lay between the germline ends. The germline CDR1 and CDR2 sequences are SGHTS and YDEGEE. The full variable domain, completed using reference TRBV5-8 and TRBJ2-4, is EAGVTQSPTHLIKTRGQQATLRCSPISGHTSVYWYQQALGLGLQFLLWYDEGEERNRGNFPPRFSGRQFPNYSSELNVNALELEDSALYLCASSLEGFGFKNIQYFGAGTRLSVL.

The V gene is TRBV14, the J gene TRBJ1-6; TRBD1 might be the D (6 bases). Germline CDR1 SGHDN, CDR2 FVKESK. The CDR3 sequence is 17 residues long. V lost 1 base and J lost 1, with 11 bases in between. CDR3 amino acids: CASSQGGGKSYNSPLHF. The CDR3 DNA sequence: TGTGCCAGCAGCCAAGGCGGGGGCAAGTCCTATAATTCACCCCTCCACTTT.

V usage is TRBV5-1 and J usage is TRBJ2-5; tentatively, D is TRBD1 (6 bases). Deletions cut 4 bases from V and 1 base from J, with 14 bases between. Per germline, CDR1 SGHRS and CDR2 YFSETQ. The CDR3 loop spans 15 amino acids. This chain's CDR3 is CASSGQQGFQETQYF. For the CDR3, the DNA is TGCGCCAGCAGCGGCCAACAGGGTTTCCAAGAGACCCAGTACTTC.

The chain is built from TRBV19 and TRBJ2-5; D is perhaps TRBD1 (6 bases). The CDR3 length is 13 residues. V lost 1 base to trimming and J lost 8 bases, with 11 bases between them. Germline CDR1 LNHDA, CDR2 SQIVND (reference sequence). The chain's CDR3 is CASSIAGAETQYF. CDR3 DNA sequence: TGTGCCAGTAGTATAGCAGGGGCAGAAACCCAGTACTTC.

The rearrangement uses TRBV3-1 (or the pseudogene TRBV3-2) and TRBJ2-1; tentative D call: TRBD2 (5 bases). V lost 4 bases to trimming and J lost 6 bases, with 10 bases between them. The CDR3 is made up of 13 amino acids. Germline CDR1 is LGHDT and CDR2 is YNNKEL (reference sequence). CDR3 DNA sequence: TGTGCCAGCAGCCGCGTCCGGGGCAATGAGCAGTTCTTC. It codes for CASSRVRGNEQFF.

J is TRBJ2-2 and V is TRBV7-6, with TRBD2 identical over 7 bases. Germline CDR1 is SGHVS and CDR2 is FNYEAQ. The CDR3 runs to 18 residues. The ends lost 1 base at V and 0 bases at J; junction bases unmatched: 8. CDR3 nucleotides: TGTGCCAGCAGCTTAGGCGGGAGACACGCCGCGAACACCGGGGAGCTGTTTTTT. Its protein product is CASSLGGRHAANTGELFF.

This rearrangement joins TRBV5-4 to TRBJ2-3, with unresolved D. There are 15 residues in the CDR3. V gave up 0 bases and J gave up 0 bases, with 8 bases separating them. Germline CDR1 SGHNT, CDR2 YYREEE (reference sequence). CDR3 protein: CASSLARASTDTQYF. The CDR3, as DNA: TGTGCCAGCAGCTTGGCCAGAGCTAGCACAGATACGCAGTATTTT. The variable domain in full, completed from reference TRBV5-4 and TRBJ2-3, reads ETGVTQSPTHLIKTRGQQVTLRCSSQSGHNTVSWYQQALGQGPQFIFQYYREEENGRGNFPPRFSGLQFPNYSSELNVNALELDDSALYLCASSLARASTDTQYFGPGTRLTVL.

The gene calls are TRBV11-3 and TRBJ2-7, with D perhaps given as TRBD1 or TRBD2 (6 bases each). Per germline, CDR1 SGHNT and CDR2 YENEEA. V was cut by 5 bases and J by 1 base, with 12 bases left in between. This CDR3 is 14 amino acids long. The CDR3: CASSPGAPSYEQYF. In nucleotides, the CDR3 is TGTGCCAGCAGCCCGGGGGCTCCATCCTACGAGCAGTACTTC.

On this clone: This specimen includes other DNA sequences encoding the same CDR3. CDR3 loop: CASSPANTEAFF. For the CDR3, the DNA is TGTGCCAGCTCACCAGCGAACACTGAAGCTTTCTTT. The chain couples TRBV18 to TRBJ1-1; D is ambiguous. The V end lost 2 bases, the J end lost 1 base, and 2 bases lay between the germline ends. The CDR3 length is 12 residues. The germline V gene has CDR1 KGHSH and CDR2 LQKENI.

This clone was detected once. This sequence joins TRBV27 and TRBJ2-1; D remains unclear. The germline V and J ends were trimmed by 4 bases and 5 bases, with 15 bases remaining between them. CDR3 length: 15 residues. The germline gives CDR1 MNHEY, CDR2 SMNVEV (reference sequence). The CDR3 loop reads CASSSIPYPHNEQFF. The CDR3 nucleotides read TGTGCCAGCAGTTCAATTCCATATCCTCACAATGAGCAGTTCTTC.

DNA of the CDR3: TGTGCCAGCAGCGTTAGGGGGGGTTATGGTTCCGAGCAGTACTTC. Translated, it gives CASSVRGGYGSEQYF. V usage is TRBV9 and J usage is TRBJ2-7, with D possibly matching TRBD2 (7 bases). CDR1 is SGDLS, CDR2 YYNGEE, per germline. V shed 2 bases and J shed 6 bases, with 18 bases lying between them. The CDR3 has 15 amino acids. Looking up the rest from reference TRBV9 and TRBJ2-7 gives the full variable domain: DSGVTQTPKHLITATGQRVTLRCSPRSGDLSVYWYQQSLDQGLQFLIQYYNGEERAKGNILERFSAQQFPDLHSELNLSSLELGDSALYFCASSVRGGYGSEQYFGPGTRLTVT.